A single sample gave rise to the 2 T cell receptor beta chains below, sequenced in a study of blood T cell repertoires in COVID-19. Assay used: immunoSEQ multiplex PCR; TCRdb lists only in-frame clones, some missing. The profile shows under 200,000 clones, 83% of them singletons. The sample consisted of peripheral blood. The receptors were sampled from a human donor in a cohort sampled during active COVID-19.

The chain combines TRBV10-1 with TRBJ2-3, with a tentative D call TRBD2 (7 bases). The CDR3 loop spans 15 amino acids. CDR1 WNHNN and CDR2 SYGVQD come from the germline V gene (reference sequence). The V end was cut by 3 bases, the J end by 4 bases, with 14 bases between. The CDR3 is CASSERRGRADTQYF. CDR3 coding DNA: TGCGCCAGCAGTGAAAGAAGGGGGAGGGCAGATACGCAGTATTTT.

The V gene is TRBV5-1, the J gene TRBJ2-7, with D tentatively TRBD1 (6 bases). The V end lost 4 bases, the J end lost 3 bases, and 14 bases lay between the germline ends. The germline gives CDR1 SGHRS, CDR2 YFSETQ. The CDR3 consists of 14 residues. CDR3 DNA: TGCGCCAGCAGCCTTACGACAGGACTCTACGAGCAGTACTTC. Protein product: CASSLTTGLYEQYF.